What follows are 7 T cell receptor beta chains derived from one specimen sequenced in a study of cytomegalovirus exposure and HLA in healthy donors. Some clones are missing from TCRdb's copy, which holds only in-frame ones; the method was immunoSEQ multiplex PCR. The repertoire holds about 330,000 clones, with roughly 87% as singletons. Sequencing was carried out using PBMCs. The receptors stem from a woman in her 30s in good health and CMV-seropositive.

On this clone: At one end the junction does not follow the germline gene, possibly because of a read error. This sequence joins TRBV10-1 and TRBJ2-7; either TRBD1 or TRBD2 may supply D (5 bases each). This CDR3 comprises 10 residues. In germline, CDR1 is WNHNN, CDR2 SYGVQD (reference sequence). CDR3 residues: CASSEPGAPF. In nucleotides, the CDR3 is TGCGCCAGCAGTGAGCCCGGGGCCCCTTTC.

The chain employs TRBV6-5 and TRBJ1-1; D is undetermined. The CDR3 totals 15 residues. The V and J ends lost 0 bases and 1 base respectively, with 9 bases between them. Germline values: CDR1 MNHEY, CDR2 SVGAGI. The CDR3 sequence: CASSYSEVSNTEAFF. The CDR3 DNA reads TGTGCCAGCAGTTACTCGGAGGTCTCGAACACTGAAGCTTTCTTT.

The chain joins TRBV13 to TRBJ2-7; perhaps TRBD2 as D (6 bases). V was trimmed by 5 bases and J by 3 bases, leaving 17 bases between them. CDR3 length: 15 amino acids. Germline V lookup: CDR1 PRHDT, CDR2 FYEKMQ (reference sequence). The CDR3 sequence: CASSITGVSYYEQYF. The CDR3 coding sequence is TGTGCCAGCAGCATAACGGGAGTATCGTACTACGAGCAGTACTTC.

This chain uses TRBV5-8 with TRBJ1-6; 8 bases are shared with TRBD1. After removal of 4 bases from V and 5 bases from J, the junction contained 2 bases not matched to a gene. The germline gives CDR1 SGHTS, CDR2 YDEGEE. The CDR3 is made up of 14 amino acids. CDR3 DNA sequence: TGTGCCAGCAGCGTGGGACAGGATAATTCACCCCTCCACTTT. Translated, it gives CASSVGQDNSPLHF.

This clone was seen a handful of times. The chain is built from TRBV5-6 and TRBJ2-2; no firm D call. This CDR3 contains 17 residues. V was shortened by 0 bases and J by 3 bases, with 15 bases between the two germline ends. Germline CDR1 reads SGHDT; CDR2 reads YYEEEE. CDR3 in amino acids: CASSLAFRGPDTGELFF. The DNA for the CDR3 is TGTGCCAGCAGCTTGGCCTTCCGTGGGCCCGACACCGGGGAGCTGTTTTTT.

This clone has just a few counts. The chain recombines TRBV7-2 with TRBJ1-2; D gene ambiguous. Trimming pared 1 base from V and 4 bases from J, leaving 10 bases between. The CDR3 totals 14 residues. Germline CDR1 reads SGHTA; CDR2 reads FQGNSA. CDR3 bases: TGTGCCAGCAGCTTAGATACGGTTGGCTATGGCTACACCTTC. Residues: CASSLDTVGYGYTF.

J is TRBJ1-2 and V is TRBV28; TRBD1 might be the D (5 bases). Germline V gene sequence: CDR1 MDHEN, CDR2 SYDVKM. The V end was cut by 3 bases, the J end by 6 bases, with 11 bases between. The CDR3 is 13 amino acids. The CDR3 protein is CASSFGRVHGYTF. The CDR3 region has the DNA TGTGCCAGCAGTTTTGGCAGGGTCCATGGCTACACCTTC.